These T cell receptor beta chains were read from a single sample in a study of T-cell reconstitution after alpha-beta-depleted transplantation in children. Via MiXCR, TCRdb re-called the PCR reads, giving one row per CDR3 protein. The repertoire holds 170,000 or so distinct CDR3 sequences, around 7% seen once, with roughly 3% in the top ten. This sample comprised PBMCs from the stem cell graft donor, obtained from the stem cell graft. Receptors originate from a human donor who donated a stem cell graft to a child with Wiskott-Aldrich syndrome. CDR3s include the opening cysteine and the closing phenylalanine or tryptophan. The D gene is left open where the match is weak. Some rows mark clone size as missing; the rest say once, few, many or name a class of expanded clone.

TRBV20-1	TRBJ2-1	.	many	CSARDTDYANLNEQFF	TGCAGTGCTAGAGATACGGACTACGCTAACCTCAATGAGCAGTTCTTC
TRBV3-1	TRBJ2-1	TRBD2	many	CASTSGNNEQFF	TGTGCCAGCACTAGCGGTAACAATGAGCAGTTCTTC
TRBV7-6	TRBJ1-1	.	many	CASSQGSSEAFF	TGTGCCAGCAGCCAGGGAAGTTCTGAAGCTTTCTTT
TRBV4-1	TRBJ2-3	.	.	CASMKVGEDTQYF	TGCGCCAGCATGAAGGTAGGCGAAGATACGCAGTATTTT
TRBV3-1	TRBJ2-7	TRBD2	many	CASSFPSGGIDEQYF	TGTGCCAGCAGCTTTCCTAGCGGGGGGATCGACGAGCAGTACTTC
TRBV7-9	TRBJ2-3	TRBD1	.	CASSPGQGGSDTQYF	TGTGCCAGCAGCCCAGGACAGGGGGGATCAGATACGCAGTATTTT
TRBV30	TRBJ2-7	.	many	CAWSVGSAYEQYF	TGTGCCTGGAGTGTTGGCAGCGCCTACGAGCAGTACTTC
TRBV7-9	TRBJ1-5	.	.	CASSTTHREPQHF	TGTGCCAGCAGCACAACCCACAGGGAGCCCCAGCATTTT
TRBV6-5	TRBJ1-2	.	few	CASSSTWDQRDTF	TGTGCCAGCAGTTCGACTTGGGACCAACGGGACACCTTC
TRBV5-1	TRBJ2-1	TRBD1	many	CASRAGAGTGGYNEQFF	TGCGCCAGCAGGGCGGGGGCCGGGACAGGGGGCTACAATGAGCAGTTCTTC
TRBV30	TRBJ2-5	.	few	CAGLYSLAYQETQYF	TGTGCCGGACTGTATTCGCTAGCGTACCAAGAGACCCAGTACTTC
TRBV5-1	TRBJ2-3	.	.	CASSSADRGDTQYF	TGCGCCAGCAGCTCGGCGGACCGTGGAGATACGCAGTATTTT
TRBV20-1	TRBJ2-2	.	many	CSARDRKVTGELFF	TGCAGTGCTAGAGATAGGAAAGTCACCGGGGAGCTGTTTTTT
TRBV20-1	TRBJ1-3	.	many	CSARTVTGNTIYF	TGCAGTGCTAGGACAGTTACTGGAAACACCATATATTTT
TRBV20-1	TRBJ2-1	TRBD1	many	CSARAIRRQGRNEQFF	TGCAGTGCTAGAGCTATCAGGAGACAGGGGAGAAATGAGCAGTTCTTC
TRBV13	TRBJ2-7	TRBD2	many	CASSIQREANPRAYEQYF	TGTGCCAGCAGCATACAGCGGGAGGCTAATCCTAGGGCCTACGAGCAGTACTTC
TRBV3-1	TRBJ2-2	TRBD2	.	CASSQAIGTSALKLYTGELFF	TGTGCCAGCAGCCAAGCAATCGGGACTAGCGCCTTAAAGCTGTACACCGGGGAGCTGTTTTTT
TRBV6-5	TRBJ2-2	.	many	CASSYRGTGELFF	TGTGCCAGCAGTTACAGGGGCACCGGGGAGCTGTTTTTT
TRBV12-3/TRBV12-4	TRBJ2-3	.	many	CASQGQTGAADTQYF	TGTGCCAGCCAGGGCCAGACGGGGGCCGCAGATACGCAGTATTTT
TRBV20-1	TRBJ1-5	.	many	CSATRGAGDQPQHF	TGCAGTGCAACTAGGGGCGCAGGGGATCAGCCCCAGCATTTT
TRBV5-5	TRBJ2-3	.	many	CASSLVGGLVTDTQYF	TGTGCCAGCAGCTTGGTAGGAGGGCTGGTCACAGATACGCAGTATTTT
TRBV5-1	TRBJ1-1	TRBD1	.	CASSFTPQGANTEAFF	TGCGCCAGCAGCTTCACCCCACAGGGGGCGAACACTGAAGCTTTCTTT
TRBV14	TRBJ2-1	TRBD1	many	CASSQGQYGEQFF	TGTGCCAGCAGCCAGGGACAGTACGGTGAGCAGTTCTTC
TRBV7-8	TRBJ2-5	.	many	CASRKNWDNQETQYF	TGTGCCAGCAGAAAAAATTGGGACAACCAAGAGACCCAGTACTTC
TRBV15	TRBJ2-1	TRBD1	many	CATREGQGRNEQFF	TGTGCCACCAGGGAAGGACAGGGTCGGAATGAGCAGTTCTTC
TRBV12-3/TRBV12-4	TRBJ1-1	.	many	CASQQNTNTEAFF	TGTGCCAGCCAACAGAATACGAACACTGAAGCTTTCTTT
TRBV20-1	TRBJ2-2	TRBD2	many	CSAFPLAGIAHTGELFF	TGCAGTGCCTTTCCCCTAGCGGGGATTGCACACACCGGGGAGCTGTTTTTT
TRBV24-1	TRBJ2-1	.	.	CATMADYNEQFF	TGTGCCACCATGGCGGACTACAATGAGCAGTTCTTC
TRBV29-1	TRBJ1-5	.	many	CSVVLGGGGSNQPQHF	TGCAGCGTTGTACTCGGGGGGGGAGGGAGCAATCAGCCCCAGCATTTT
TRBV20-1	TRBJ1-2	.	many	CSARDGGQGGYGYTF	TGCAGTGCTAGAGATGGTGGGCAGGGAGGCTATGGCTACACCTTC
TRBV21-1	TRBJ1-2	.	many	CASSSRGYTF	TGTGCCAGCAGCTCTAGGGGCTACACCTTC
TRBV30	TRBJ1-2	TRBD1	few	CAWGSTTTGTVRNYGYTF	TGTGCCTGGGGGTCTACTACTACCGGGACAGTAAGGAACTATGGCTACACCTTC
TRBV6-5	TRBJ2-1	TRBD1	many	CASSSFRDRGRNEQFF	TGTGCCAGCAGCTCCTTCCGGGACAGGGGGCGCAATGAGCAGTTCTTC
TRBV7-2	TRBJ2-2	.	.	CASSLLGARNTGELFF	TGTGCCAGCAGCTTATTGGGGGCGAGAAACACCGGGGAGCTGTTTTTT
TRBV12-3/TRBV12-4	TRBJ1-2	.	many	CASSPGVGVGYTF	TGTGCCAGCAGCCCCGGGGTGGGGGTCGGCTACACCTTC
TRBV14	TRBJ1-2	.	many	CASSQDIEDYGYTF	TGTGCCAGCAGCCAAGATATAGAGGACTATGGCTACACCTTC
TRBV7-8	TRBJ2-3	TRBD2	.	CASSWGLAGGPSTDTQYF	TGTGCCAGCAGCTGGGGACTAGCGGGAGGGCCGAGCACAGATACGCAGTATTTT
TRBV7-9	TRBJ2-7	TRBD2	many	CATSLAGAYEQYF	TGTGCCACGTCGCTAGCGGGAGCCTACGAGCAGTACTTC
TRBV5-1	TRBJ2-7	.	.	CASSLAGQPTYEQYF	TGCGCCAGCAGCTTGGCCGGACAGCCCACCTACGAGCAGTACTTC
TRBV5-5	TRBJ2-1	.	many	CASSLGLAPNEQFF	TGTGCCAGCAGCTTGGGGCTAGCCCCGAATGAGCAGTTCTTC